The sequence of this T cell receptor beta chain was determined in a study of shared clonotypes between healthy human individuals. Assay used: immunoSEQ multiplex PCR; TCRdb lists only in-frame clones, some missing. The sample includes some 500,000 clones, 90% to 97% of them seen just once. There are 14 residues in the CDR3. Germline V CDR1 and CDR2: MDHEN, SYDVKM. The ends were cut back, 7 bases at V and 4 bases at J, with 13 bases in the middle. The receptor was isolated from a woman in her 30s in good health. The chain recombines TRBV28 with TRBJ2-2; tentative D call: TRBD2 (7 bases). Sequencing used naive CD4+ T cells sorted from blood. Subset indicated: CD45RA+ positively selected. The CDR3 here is CASTGGQATGELFF. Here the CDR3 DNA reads TGTGCCAGCACCGGGGGGCAGGCCACCGGGGAGCTGTTTTTT.